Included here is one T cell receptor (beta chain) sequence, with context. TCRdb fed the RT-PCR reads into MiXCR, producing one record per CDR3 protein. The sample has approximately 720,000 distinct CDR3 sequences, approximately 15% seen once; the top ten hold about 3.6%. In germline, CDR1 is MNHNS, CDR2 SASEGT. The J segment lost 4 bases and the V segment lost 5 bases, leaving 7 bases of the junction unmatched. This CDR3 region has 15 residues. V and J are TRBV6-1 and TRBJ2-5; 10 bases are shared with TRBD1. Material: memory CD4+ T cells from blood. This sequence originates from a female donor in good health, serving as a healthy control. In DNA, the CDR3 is TGTGCCAGCAGTTTGCTCCGGGACAGGGGAGAGACCCAGTACTTC. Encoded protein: CASSLLRDRGETQYF.